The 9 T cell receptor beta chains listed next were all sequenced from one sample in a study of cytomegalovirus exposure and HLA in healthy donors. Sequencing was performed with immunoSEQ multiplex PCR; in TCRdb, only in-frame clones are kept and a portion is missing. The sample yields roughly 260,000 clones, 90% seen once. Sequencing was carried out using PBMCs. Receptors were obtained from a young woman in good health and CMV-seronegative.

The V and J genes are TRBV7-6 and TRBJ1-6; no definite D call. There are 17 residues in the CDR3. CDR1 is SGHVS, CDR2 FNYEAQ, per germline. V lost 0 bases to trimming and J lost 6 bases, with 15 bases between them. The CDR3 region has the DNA TGTGCCAGCAGCTTAGCGAGCGGGTTAGACATTAATTCACCCCTCCACTTT. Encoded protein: CASSLASGLDINSPLHF.

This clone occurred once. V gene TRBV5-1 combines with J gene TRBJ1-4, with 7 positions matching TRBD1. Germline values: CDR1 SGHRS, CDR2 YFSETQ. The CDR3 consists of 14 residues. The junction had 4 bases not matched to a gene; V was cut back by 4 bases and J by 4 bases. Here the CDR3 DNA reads TGCGCCAGCAGCGGAGGGGGCCTTAATGAAAAACTGTTTTTT. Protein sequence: CASSGGGLNEKLFF.

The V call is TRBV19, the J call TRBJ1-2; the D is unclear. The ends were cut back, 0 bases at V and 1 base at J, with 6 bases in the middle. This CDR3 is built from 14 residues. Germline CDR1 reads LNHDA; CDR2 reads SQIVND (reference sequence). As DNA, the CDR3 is TGTGCCAGTAGTATAGATACTGATAACTATGGCTACACCTTC. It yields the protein CASSIDTDNYGYTF. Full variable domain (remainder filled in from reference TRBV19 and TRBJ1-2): DGGITQSPKYLFRKEGQNVTLSCEQNLNHDAMYWYRQDPGQGLRLIYYSQIVNDFQKGDIAEGYSVSREKKESFPLTVTSAQKNPTAFYLCASSIDTDNYGYTFGSGTRLTVV.

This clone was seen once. CDR3 coding DNA: TGTGCCAGCAGCCAAGGGAGTACTTCACCCCTCCACTTT. Its protein product is CASSQGSTSPLHF. The chain uses TRBV5-6 and TRBJ1-6; D gene uncertain. V gave up 4 bases and J gave up 9 bases, with 11 bases separating them. In germline, CDR1 is SGHDT, CDR2 YYEEEE. CDR3 length: 13 residues.

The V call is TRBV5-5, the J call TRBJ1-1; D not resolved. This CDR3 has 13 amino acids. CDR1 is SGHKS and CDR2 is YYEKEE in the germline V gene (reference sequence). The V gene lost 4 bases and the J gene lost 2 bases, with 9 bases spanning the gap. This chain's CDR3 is CASSTLGNTEAFF. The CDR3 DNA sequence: TGTGCCAGCAGCACCCTAGGCAACACTGAAGCTTTCTTT.

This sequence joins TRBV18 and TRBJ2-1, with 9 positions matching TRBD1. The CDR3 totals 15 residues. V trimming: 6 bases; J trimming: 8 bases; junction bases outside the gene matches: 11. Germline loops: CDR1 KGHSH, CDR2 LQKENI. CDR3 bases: TGTGCCAGCTCCATCGGGACAGGGACATCTGATGAGCAGTTCTTC. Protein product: CASSIGTGTSDEQFF.

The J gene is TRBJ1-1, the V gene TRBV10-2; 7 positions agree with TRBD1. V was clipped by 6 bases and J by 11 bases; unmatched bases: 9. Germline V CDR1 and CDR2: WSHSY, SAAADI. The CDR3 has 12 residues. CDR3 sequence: CASRDRQGLAFF. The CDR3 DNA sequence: TGCGCCAGCAGAGATCGACAGGGTCTGGCTTTCTTT.

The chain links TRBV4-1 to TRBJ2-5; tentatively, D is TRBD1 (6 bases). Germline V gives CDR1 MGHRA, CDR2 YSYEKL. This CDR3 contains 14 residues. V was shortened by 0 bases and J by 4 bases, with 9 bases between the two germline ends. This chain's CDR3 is CASSQDQGGETQYF. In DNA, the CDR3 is TGCGCCAGCAGCCAAGATCAAGGGGGAGAGACCCAGTACTTC.

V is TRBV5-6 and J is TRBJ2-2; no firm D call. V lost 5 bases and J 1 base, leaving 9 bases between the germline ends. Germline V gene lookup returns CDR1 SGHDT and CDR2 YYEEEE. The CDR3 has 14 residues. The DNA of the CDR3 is TGTGCCAGCAGTTTCGACAAGAACACCGGGGAGCTGTTTTTT. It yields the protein CASSFDKNTGELFF. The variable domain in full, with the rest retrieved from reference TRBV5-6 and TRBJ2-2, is DAGVTQSPTHLIKTRGQQVTLRCSPKSGHDTVSWYQQALGQGPQFIFQYYEEEERQRGNFPDRFSGHQFPNYSSELNVNALLLGDSALYLCASSFDKNTGELFFGEGSRLTVL.